The T cell receptor (beta chain) under discussion was sequenced for a study of blood T cell repertoires in COVID-19. Study overall: Researchers got acute and convalescent COVID-19 samples from the United States, Italy and Spain. The cDNA or gDNA used as material had been derived from T cells, B-cell-depleted T cells, or PBMCs.

Authors' processing steps: Reference gene primer amplification gave nucleated cell count estimates. Using immunoSEQ multiplex PCR, the repertoire was profiled, and TCRdb retains in-frame clones only, with some absent. V, J and clone size reflect that table, while D and trimming were determined from the DNA. This sample has approximately 190,000 clones, with around 86% found just once. V gave up 6 bases and J gave up 9 bases, with 30 bases separating them. Germline CDR1 reads SGHNT; CDR2 reads YENEEA. The CDR3 has 18 residues. Sequenced: peripheral blood. The TCR originated in an elderly man with acute or convalescent COVID-19. This chain joins TRBV11-3 and TRBJ2-1; possibly TRBD2 for D (6 bases). CDR3 protein: CASRGGQGRRLATVEQFF. CDR3 coding DNA: TGTGCCAGCAGGGGAGGCCAGGGACGCCGGCTAGCTACGGTTGAGCAGTTCTTC.